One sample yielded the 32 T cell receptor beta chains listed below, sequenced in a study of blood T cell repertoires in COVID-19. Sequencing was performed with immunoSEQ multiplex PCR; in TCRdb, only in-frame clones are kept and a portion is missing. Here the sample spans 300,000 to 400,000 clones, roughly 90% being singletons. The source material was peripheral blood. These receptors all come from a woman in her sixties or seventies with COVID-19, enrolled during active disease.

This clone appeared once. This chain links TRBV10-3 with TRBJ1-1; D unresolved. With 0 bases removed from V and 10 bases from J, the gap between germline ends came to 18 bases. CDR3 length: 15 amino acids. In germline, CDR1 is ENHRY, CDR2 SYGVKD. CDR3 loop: CAISESDSKTFGAFF. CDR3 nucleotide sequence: TGTGCCATCAGTGAGTCGGACTCAAAAACATTTGGAGCTTTCTTT.

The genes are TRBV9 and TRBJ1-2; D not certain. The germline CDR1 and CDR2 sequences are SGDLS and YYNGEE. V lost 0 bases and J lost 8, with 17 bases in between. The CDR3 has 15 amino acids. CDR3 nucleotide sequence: TGTGCCAGCAGCGTAGGAGGAGGGCCGACGGAAGGCTACACCTTC. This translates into CASSVGGGPTEGYTF. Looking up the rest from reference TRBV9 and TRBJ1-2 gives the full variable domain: DSGVTQTPKHLITATGQRVTLRCSPRSGDLSVYWYQQSLDQGLQFLIQYYNGEERAKGNILERFSAQQFPDLHSELNLSSLELGDSALYFCASSVGGGPTEGYTFGSGTRLTVV.

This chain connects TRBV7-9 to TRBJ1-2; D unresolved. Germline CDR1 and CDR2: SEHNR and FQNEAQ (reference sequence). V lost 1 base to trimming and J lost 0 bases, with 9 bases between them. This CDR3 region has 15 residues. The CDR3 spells CASSLELLANYGYTF. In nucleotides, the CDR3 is TGTGCCAGCAGCTTAGAGCTCTTGGCTAACTATGGCTACACCTTC.

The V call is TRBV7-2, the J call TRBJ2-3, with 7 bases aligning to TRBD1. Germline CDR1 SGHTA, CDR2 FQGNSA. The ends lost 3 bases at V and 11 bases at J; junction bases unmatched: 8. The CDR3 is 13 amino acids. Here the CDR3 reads CASSLPPSGGQYF. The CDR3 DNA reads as TGTGCCAGCAGCTTGCCCCCATCAGGGGGGCAGTATTTT. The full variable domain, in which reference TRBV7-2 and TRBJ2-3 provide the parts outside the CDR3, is GAGVSQSPSNKVTEKGKDVELRCDPISGHTALYWYRQSLGQGLEFLIYFQGNSAPDKSGLPSDRFSAERTGGSVSTLTIQRTQQEDSAVYLCASSLPPSGGQYFGPGTRLTVL.

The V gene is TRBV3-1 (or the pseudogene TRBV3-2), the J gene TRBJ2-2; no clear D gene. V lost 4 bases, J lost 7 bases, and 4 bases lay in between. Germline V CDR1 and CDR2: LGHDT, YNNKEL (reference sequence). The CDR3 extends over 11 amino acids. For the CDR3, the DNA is TGTGCCAGCAGCCTCCTCGGGGAGCTGTTTTTT. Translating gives CASSLLGELFF.

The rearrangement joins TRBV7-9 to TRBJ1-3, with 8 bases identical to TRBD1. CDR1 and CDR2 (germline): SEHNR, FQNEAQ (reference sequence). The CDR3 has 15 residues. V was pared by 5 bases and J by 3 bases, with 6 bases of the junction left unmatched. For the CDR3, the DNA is TGTGCCAGCAGCCCCTCCGGACAGGGTGGAAACACCATATATTTT. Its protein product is CASSPSGQGGNTIYF. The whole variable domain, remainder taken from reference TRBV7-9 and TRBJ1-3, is DTGVSQNPRHKITKRGQNVTFRCDPISEHNRLYWYRQTLGQGPEFLTYFQNEAQLEKSRLLSDRFSAERPKGSFSTLEIQRTEQGDSAMYLCASSPSGQGGNTIYFGEGSWLTVV.

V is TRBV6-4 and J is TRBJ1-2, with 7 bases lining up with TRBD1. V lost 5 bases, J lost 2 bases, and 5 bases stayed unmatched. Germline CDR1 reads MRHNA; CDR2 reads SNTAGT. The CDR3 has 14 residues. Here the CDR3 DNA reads TGTGCCAGCAGTCCGACAGGGTCCAACTATGGCTACACCTTC. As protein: CASSPTGSNYGYTF.

CDR3: CASSLGGLAEDTQYF. In DNA, the CDR3 is TGTGCCAGCAGCTTAGGGGGACTAGCTGAAGATACGCAGTATTTT. The chain employs TRBV11-3 and TRBJ2-3; TRBD2 matches 9 bases. The CDR3 totals 15 residues. In germline, CDR1 is SGHNT, CDR2 YENEEA. J lost 5 bases, V lost 1 base, and 4 bases had no gene match. Filled out from reference TRBV11-3 and TRBJ2-3, the complete variable domain reads EAGVVQSPRYKIIEKKQPVAFWCNPISGHNTLYWYLQNLGQGPELLIRYENEEAVDDSQLPKDRFSAERLKGVDSTLKIQPAELGDSAVYLCASSLGGLAEDTQYFGPGTRLTVL.

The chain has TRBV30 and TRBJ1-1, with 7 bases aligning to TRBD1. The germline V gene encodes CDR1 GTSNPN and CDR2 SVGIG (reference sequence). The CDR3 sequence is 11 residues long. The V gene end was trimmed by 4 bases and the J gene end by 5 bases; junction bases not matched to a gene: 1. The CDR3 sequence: CAWNRGTEAFF. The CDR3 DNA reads TGTGCCTGGAACAGGGGTACTGAAGCTTTCTTT.

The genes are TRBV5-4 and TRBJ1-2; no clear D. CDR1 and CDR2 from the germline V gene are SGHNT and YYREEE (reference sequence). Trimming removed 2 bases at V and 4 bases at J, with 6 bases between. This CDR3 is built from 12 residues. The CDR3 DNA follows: TGTGCCAGCAGCTTTCCAGGCTATGGCTACACCTTC. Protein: CASSFPGYGYTF.

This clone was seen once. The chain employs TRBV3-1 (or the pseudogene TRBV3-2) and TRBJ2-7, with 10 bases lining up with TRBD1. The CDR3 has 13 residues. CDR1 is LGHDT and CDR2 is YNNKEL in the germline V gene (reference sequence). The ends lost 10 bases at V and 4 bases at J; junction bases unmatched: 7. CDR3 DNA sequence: TGTGCCACGAGCCGGGACAGGGGTTACGAGCAGTACTTC. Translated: CATSRDRGYEQYF.

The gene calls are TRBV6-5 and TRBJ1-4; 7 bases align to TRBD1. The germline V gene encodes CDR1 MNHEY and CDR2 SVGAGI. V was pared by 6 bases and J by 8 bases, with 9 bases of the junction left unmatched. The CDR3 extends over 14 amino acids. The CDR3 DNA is TGTGCCAGCAGGGACAGGCCTGGCCTGGAAAAACTGTTTTTT. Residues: CASRDRPGLEKLFF.

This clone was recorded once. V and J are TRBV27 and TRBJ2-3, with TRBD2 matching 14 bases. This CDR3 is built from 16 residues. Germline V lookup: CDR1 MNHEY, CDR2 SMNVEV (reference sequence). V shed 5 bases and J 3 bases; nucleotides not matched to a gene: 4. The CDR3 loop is CASSGGLAGGTDTQYF. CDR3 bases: TGTGCCAGCAGTGGAGGACTAGCGGGGGGTACAGATACGCAGTATTTT.

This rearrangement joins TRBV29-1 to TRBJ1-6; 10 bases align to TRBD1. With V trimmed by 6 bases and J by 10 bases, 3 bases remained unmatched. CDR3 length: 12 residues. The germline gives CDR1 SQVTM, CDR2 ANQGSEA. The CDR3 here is CSVGTGESPLHF. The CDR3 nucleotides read TGCAGCGTCGGGACAGGGGAATCACCCCTCCACTTT.

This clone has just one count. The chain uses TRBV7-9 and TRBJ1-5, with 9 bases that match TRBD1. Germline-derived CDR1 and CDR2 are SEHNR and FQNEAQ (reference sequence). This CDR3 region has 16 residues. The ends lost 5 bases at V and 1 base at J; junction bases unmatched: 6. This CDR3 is CASSVQGAGSNQPQHF. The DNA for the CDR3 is TGTGCCAGCAGCGTACAGGGGGCGGGGAGCAATCAGCCCCAGCATTTT.

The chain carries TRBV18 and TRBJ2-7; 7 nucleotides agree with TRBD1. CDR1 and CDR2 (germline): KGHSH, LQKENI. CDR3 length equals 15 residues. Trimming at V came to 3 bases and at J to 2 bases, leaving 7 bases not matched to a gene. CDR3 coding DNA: TGTGCCAGCTCACCGTCGTCGACAGGGACCTACGAGCAGTACTTC. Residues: CASSPSSTGTYEQYF.

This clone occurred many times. The CDR3 DNA reads as TGTGCCAGCAGCCTCGGACAGGGGTCCAACACCGGGGAGCTGTTTTTT. It codes for CASSLGQGSNTGELFF. J is TRBJ2-2 and V is TRBV7-9; 9 nucleotides match TRBD1. Losses at the gene ends were 5 bases for V and 2 bases for J; bases not matched to a gene: 6. The CDR3 consists of 16 residues. The germline V gene encodes CDR1 SEHNR and CDR2 FQNEAQ (reference sequence).

Written as DNA, the CDR3 is TGTGCCAGCAGAACAGGGGAAAGGACCTACGAGCAGTACTTC. As protein: CASRTGERTYEQYF. The rearrangement joins TRBV28 to TRBJ2-7, with 7 bases aligning to TRBD1. Germline V gene lookup returns CDR1 MDHEN and CDR2 SYDVKM. V shed 6 bases and J 2 bases; nucleotides not matched to a gene: 7. This CDR3 comprises 14 residues. Complete variable domain (other parts from reference TRBV28 and TRBJ2-7): DVKVTQSSRYLVKRTGEKVFLECVQDMDHENMFWYRQDPGLGLRLIYFSYDVKMKEKGDIPEGYSVSREKKERFSLILESASTNQTSMYLCASRTGERTYEQYFGPGTRLTVT.

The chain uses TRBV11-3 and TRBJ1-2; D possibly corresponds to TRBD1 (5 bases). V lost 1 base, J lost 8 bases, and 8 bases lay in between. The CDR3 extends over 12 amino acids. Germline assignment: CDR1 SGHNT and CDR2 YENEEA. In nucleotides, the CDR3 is TGTGCCAGCAGCTTAGCGACAGCCGGCTACACCTTC. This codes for CASSLATAGYTF.

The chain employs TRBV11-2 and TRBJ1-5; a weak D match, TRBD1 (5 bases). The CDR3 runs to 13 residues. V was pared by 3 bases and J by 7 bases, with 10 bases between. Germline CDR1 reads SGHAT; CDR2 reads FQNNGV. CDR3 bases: TGTGCCAGCAGCTTGGGGCTTGAGCAGCCCCAGCATTTT. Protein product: CASSLGLEQPQHF. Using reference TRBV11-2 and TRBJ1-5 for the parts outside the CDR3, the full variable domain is EAGVAQSPRYKIIEKRQSVAFWCNPISGHATLYWYQQILGQGPKLLIQFQNNGVVDDSQLPKDRFSAERLKGVDSTLKIQPAKLEDSAVYLCASSLGLEQPQHFGDGTRLSIL.

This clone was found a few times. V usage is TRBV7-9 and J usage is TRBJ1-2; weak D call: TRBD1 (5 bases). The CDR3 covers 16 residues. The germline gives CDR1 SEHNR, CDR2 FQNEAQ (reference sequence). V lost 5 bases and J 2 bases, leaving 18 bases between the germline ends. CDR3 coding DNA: TGTGCCAGCAGCCCGGGGCTGGGGGGGAAAAACTATGGCTACACCTTC. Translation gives CASSPGLGGKNYGYTF.

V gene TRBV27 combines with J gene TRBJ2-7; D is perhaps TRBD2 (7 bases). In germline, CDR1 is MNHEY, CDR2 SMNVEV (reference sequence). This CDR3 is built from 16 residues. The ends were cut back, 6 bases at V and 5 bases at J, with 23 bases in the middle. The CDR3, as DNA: TGTGCCAGCAGCGCAGCATGGCGGGACGGGGGGCACGAGCAGTACTTC. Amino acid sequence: CASSAAWRDGGHEQYF.

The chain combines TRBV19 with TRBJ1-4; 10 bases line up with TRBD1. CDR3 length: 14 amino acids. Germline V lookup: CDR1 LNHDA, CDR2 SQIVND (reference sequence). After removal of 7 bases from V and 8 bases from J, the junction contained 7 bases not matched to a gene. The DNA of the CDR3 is TGTGCCAGTAAGAGGGACAGGGGATGGGAAAAACTGTTTTTT. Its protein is CASKRDRGWEKLFF.

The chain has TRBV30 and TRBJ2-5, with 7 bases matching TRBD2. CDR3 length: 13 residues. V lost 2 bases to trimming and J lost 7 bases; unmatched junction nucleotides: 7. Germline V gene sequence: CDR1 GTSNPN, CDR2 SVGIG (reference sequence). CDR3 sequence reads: CAWSMQSGGTQYF. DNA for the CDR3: TGTGCCTGGAGTATGCAGTCGGGGGGGACCCAGTACTTC.

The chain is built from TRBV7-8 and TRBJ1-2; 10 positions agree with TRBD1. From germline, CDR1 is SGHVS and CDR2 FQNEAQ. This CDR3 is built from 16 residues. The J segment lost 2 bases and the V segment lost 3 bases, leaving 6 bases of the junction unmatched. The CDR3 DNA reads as TGTGCCAGCAGCTTTCGTGGACAGGGGGTAAACTATGGCTACACCTTC. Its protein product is CASSFRGQGVNYGYTF.

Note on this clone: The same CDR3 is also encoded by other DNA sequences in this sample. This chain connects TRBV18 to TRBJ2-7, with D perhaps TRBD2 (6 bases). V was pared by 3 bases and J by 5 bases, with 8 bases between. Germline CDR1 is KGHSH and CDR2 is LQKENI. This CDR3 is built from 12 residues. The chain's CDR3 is CASSPTGDEQYF. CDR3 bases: TGTGCCAGCTCACCGACGGGGGACGAGCAGTACTTC.

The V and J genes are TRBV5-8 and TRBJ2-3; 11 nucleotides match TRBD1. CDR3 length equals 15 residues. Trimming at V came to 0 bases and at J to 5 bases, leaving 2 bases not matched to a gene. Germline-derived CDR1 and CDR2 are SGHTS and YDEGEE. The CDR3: CASSLEGQGVDTQYF. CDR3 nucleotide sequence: TGTGCCAGCAGCTTGGAGGGACAGGGGGTAGATACGCAGTATTTT.

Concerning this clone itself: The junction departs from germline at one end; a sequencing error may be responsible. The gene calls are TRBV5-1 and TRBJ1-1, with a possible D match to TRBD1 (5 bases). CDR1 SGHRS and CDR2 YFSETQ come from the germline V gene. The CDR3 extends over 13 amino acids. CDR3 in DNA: TGCGCCAGCAACTTGGGGCTTAACACTGAAGCTTTCTTT. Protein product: CASNLGLNTEAFF.

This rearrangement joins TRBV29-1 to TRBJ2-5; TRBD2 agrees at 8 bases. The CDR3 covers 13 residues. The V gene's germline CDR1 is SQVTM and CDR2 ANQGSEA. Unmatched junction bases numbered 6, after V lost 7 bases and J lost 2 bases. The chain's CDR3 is CSGLTSGQETQYF. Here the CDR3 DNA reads TGCAGCGGGCTAACTAGCGGTCAAGAGACCCAGTACTTC.

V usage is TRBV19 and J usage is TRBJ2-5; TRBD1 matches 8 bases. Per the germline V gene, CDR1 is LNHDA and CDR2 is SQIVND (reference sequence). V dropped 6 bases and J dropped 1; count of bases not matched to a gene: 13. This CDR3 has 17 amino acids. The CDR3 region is CASSPGTGVKLQETQYF. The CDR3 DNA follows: TGTGCCAGTAGCCCTGGGACAGGAGTGAAGCTCCAAGAGACCCAGTACTTC. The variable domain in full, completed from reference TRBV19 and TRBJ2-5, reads DGGITQSPKYLFRKEGQNVTLSCEQNLNHDAMYWYRQDPGQGLRLIYYSQIVNDFQKGDIAEGYSVSREKKESFPLTVTSAQKNPTAFYLCASSPGTGVKLQETQYFGPGTRLLVL.

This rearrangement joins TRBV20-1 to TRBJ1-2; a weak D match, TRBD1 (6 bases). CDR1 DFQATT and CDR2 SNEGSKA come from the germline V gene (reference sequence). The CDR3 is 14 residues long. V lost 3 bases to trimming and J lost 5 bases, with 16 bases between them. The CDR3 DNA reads TGCAGTGCTAGTACTCAGACAGGTGATTATGGCTACACCTTC. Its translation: CSASTQTGDYGYTF.

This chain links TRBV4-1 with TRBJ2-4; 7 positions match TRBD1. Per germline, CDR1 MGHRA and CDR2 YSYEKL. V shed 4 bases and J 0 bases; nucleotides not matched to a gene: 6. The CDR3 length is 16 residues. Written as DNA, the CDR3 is TGCGCCAGCAGCCTGACAGGGTTGGGAGCCAAAAACATTCAGTACTTC. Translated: CASSLTGLGAKNIQYF.